Below, 21 T cell receptor beta chains from the same sample are listed, as sequenced in a study of T cell responses to AZD1222 COVID-19 vaccine. Assay: immunoSEQ multiplex PCR; the TCRdb copy retains only in-frame clones and omits some. The repertoire holds tens of thousands of clones, with 90% as singletons. This material consisted of peripheral blood, taken 28 days after the second AZD1222 dose. The receptors were sampled from an adult who received the AZD1222 COVID-19 vaccine.

The V gene is TRBV18, the J gene TRBJ1-1; D is uncertain. With 3 bases removed from V and 4 bases from J, the gap between germline ends came to 15 bases. The CDR3 length is 15 residues. From germline, CDR1 is KGHSH and CDR2 LQKENI. CDR3 DNA sequence: TGTGCCAGCTCACCCGAAATCGAAGGATTCACTGAAGCTTTCTTT. As protein: CASSPEIEGFTEAFF. Based on the CDR3 plus reference TRBV18 and TRBJ1-1, the full variable domain is NAGVMQNPRHLVRRRGQEARLRCSPMKGHSHVYWYRQLPEEGLKFMVYLQKENIIDESGMPKERFSAEFPKEGPSILRIQQVVRGDSAAYFCASSPEIEGFTEAFFGQGTRLTVV.

The V call is TRBV29-1, the J call TRBJ2-5, with 8 bases that match TRBD1. Trimming took 2 bases from V and 4 from J; bases not matched to a gene: 9. Germline V gene lookup returns CDR1 SQVTM and CDR2 ANQGSEA. CDR3 length: 15 residues. In nucleotides, the CDR3 is TGCAGCGTTGAACCACAGGGGGTTGGAGGAGAGACCCAGTACTTC. Translating gives CSVEPQGVGGETQYF.

This clone was picked up one time. This chain uses TRBV6-2 or TRBV6-3 with TRBJ2-7, with 10 bases matching TRBD2. Germline-derived CDR1 and CDR2 are MNHEY and SVGEGT. CDR3 size: 15 residues. Unmatched junction bases numbered 7, after V lost 7 bases and J lost 1 base. CDR3 sequence: CASTPAGGLSYEQYF. CDR3 sequence (DNA): TGTGCCAGCACCCCAGCGGGAGGGCTTTCCTACGAGCAGTACTTC.

V is TRBV24-1 and J is TRBJ1-2; TRBD1 agrees at 8 bases. Trimming took 5 bases from V and 2 from J; bases not matched to a gene: 3. The germline V gene encodes CDR1 KGHDR and CDR2 SFDVKD. This CDR3 region has 14 residues. In DNA, the CDR3 is TGTGCCACCAGTGGCTGGGACAGGAACTATGGCTACACCTTC. Translating it yields CATSGWDRNYGYTF.

V and J are TRBV6-1 and TRBJ2-7, with D possibly matching TRBD1 (5 bases). This CDR3 is 14 amino acids long. Trimming removed 1 base from V and 4 bases from J, with 11 bases in between. Germline CDR1 reads MNHNS; CDR2 reads SASEGT. CDR3 coding DNA: TGTGCCAGCAGTGAAGTGGCAGGGCGGTACGAGCAGTACTTC. This encodes CASSEVAGRYEQYF.

The J gene is TRBJ2-2, the V gene TRBV24-1; D remains unclear. The germline V gene has CDR1 KGHDR and CDR2 SFDVKD. Trimming left V 6 bases short and J 5 bases short, with 9 bases between. The CDR3 extends over 13 amino acids. Here the CDR3 DNA reads TGTGCCACCAGTCGTACGGAAACCGGGGAGCTGTTTTTT. It is translated as CATSRTETGELFF.

This clone appeared a few times. In nucleotides, the CDR3 is TGTGCCATCCAGGACTCTGGAAACACCATATATTTT. As protein: CAIQDSGNTIYF. This chain connects TRBV19 to TRBJ1-3; no definite D call. The CDR3 contains 12 residues. With 10 bases removed from V and 0 bases from J, the gap between germline ends came to 7 bases. The germline CDR1 and CDR2 sequences are LNHDA and SQIVND (reference sequence).

In this sample, this clone turned up once. The rearrangement uses TRBV7-6 and TRBJ2-5; D is possibly TRBD2 (6 bases). V was pared by 5 bases and J by 2 bases, with 18 bases between. CDR3 length: 16 residues. Germline CDR1 is SGHVS and CDR2 is FNYEAQ. The CDR3 is CASSLRIADSQETQYF. The CDR3 DNA reads as TGTGCCAGCAGCCTGAGAATAGCGGACTCACAAGAGACCCAGTACTTC.

This rearrangement joins TRBV10-3 to TRBJ1-6; TRBD1 is a possible D gene (5 bases). Germline values: CDR1 ENHRY, CDR2 SYGVKD. With 4 bases removed from V and 2 bases from J, the gap between germline ends came to 9 bases. The CDR3 runs 15 residues. The CDR3 spells CAISGGDAYNSPLHF. The CDR3 nucleotides read TGTGCCATCAGTGGGGGGGACGCCTATAATTCACCCCTCCACTTT.

The chain uses TRBV2 and TRBJ1-5; 7 nucleotides agree with TRBD1. CDR1 is SNHLY and CDR2 is FYNNEI in the germline V gene. This CDR3 is built from 13 residues. The V gene end was trimmed by 5 bases and the J gene end by 6 bases; junction bases not matched to a gene: 4. CDR3 residues: CASSRAGGQPQHF. The CDR3 DNA reads as TGTGCCAGCAGTAGGGCAGGGGGTCAGCCCCAGCATTTT.

The genes are TRBV9 and TRBJ2-7; D not resolved. The CDR3 runs to 13 residues. V lost 0 bases to trimming and J lost 0 bases, with 4 bases between them. Germline lookup yields CDR1 SGDLS and CDR2 YYNGEE. CDR3 nucleotide sequence: TGTGCCAGCAGCGTAGCCGGCTCCTACGAGCAGTACTTC. This encodes CASSVAGSYEQYF. The variable domain in full, with the rest retrieved from reference TRBV9 and TRBJ2-7, is DSGVTQTPKHLITATGQRVTLRCSPRSGDLSVYWYQQSLDQGLQFLIQYYNGEERAKGNILERFSAQQFPDLHSELNLSSLELGDSALYFCASSVAGSYEQYFGPGTRLTVT.

The chain carries TRBV10-3 and TRBJ2-3, with 7 nucleotides matching TRBD2. The CDR3 has 15 residues. The V segment lost 8 bases and the J segment 6 bases; nucleotides outside the gene matches: 14. Germline V gene sequence: CDR1 ENHRY, CDR2 SYGVKD. The CDR3, as DNA: TGTGCCATCGGTGCAGTGGCTGCCGGGGGGGATACGCAGTATTTT. It is translated as CAIGAVAAGGDTQYF.

This sequence joins TRBV10-1 and TRBJ1-6; D gene unclear. This CDR3 is 15 amino acids long. Deletions cut 5 bases from V and 8 bases from J, with 16 bases between. Germline CDR1 reads WNHNN; CDR2 reads SYGVQD (reference sequence). CDR3 in amino acids: CASSPTGVYDSPLHF. CDR3 DNA sequence: TGCGCCAGCAGTCCTACCGGGGTGTATGATTCACCCCTCCACTTT.

The CDR3 DNA follows: TGTGCCAGCAGCCTCCGGACTAGCGACTCCTACGAGCAGTACTTC. Protein sequence: CASSLRTSDSYEQYF. The chain has TRBV7-9 and TRBJ2-7, with 9 bases fitting TRBD2. CDR1 is SEHNR and CDR2 is FQNEAQ in the germline V gene (reference sequence). The ends lost 5 bases at V and 0 bases at J; junction bases unmatched: 5. The CDR3 contains 15 residues.

The gene calls are TRBV2 and TRBJ2-7; unclear D gene. V was shortened by 10 bases and J by 0 bases, with 10 bases between the two germline ends. Germline V CDR1 and CDR2: SNHLY, FYNNEI. The CDR3 spans 12 residues. DNA of the CDR3: TGTGCCACACGCAGCGACTCCTACGAGCAGTACTTC. Protein sequence: CATRSDSYEQYF.

V usage is TRBV12-3 or TRBV12-4 and J usage is TRBJ1-2, with D possibly being TRBD1 (5 bases). Trimming shortened V by 6 bases and J by 8 bases, and 16 bases separated the two germline ends. The CDR3 spans 13 residues. CDR3 residues: CASSRTGVGGYTF. In DNA, the CDR3 is TGTGCCAGCAGCCGCACAGGAGTCGGGGGCTACACCTTC.

The DNA of the CDR3 is TGTGCCAGCAGTTACCCCCTCGGGACAAGCACTGAAGCTTTCTTT. It is translated as CASSYPLGTSTEAFF. The rearrangement joins TRBV6-5 to TRBJ1-1; D is possibly TRBD1 (6 bases). The CDR3 contains 15 residues. In germline, CDR1 is MNHEY, CDR2 SVGAGI. The germline V and J ends were trimmed by 2 bases and 4 bases, with 14 bases remaining between them.

V is TRBV12-3 or TRBV12-4 and J is TRBJ2-7; no firm D call. The CDR3 length is 11 residues. Trimming removed 4 bases from V and 2 bases from J, with 3 bases in between. CDR3 bases: TGTGCCAGCAGTTATACCTACGAGCAGTACTTC. Amino acid sequence: CASSYTYEQYF.

The CDR3 loop reads CASSPGSWNTEAFF. The DNA of the CDR3 is TGTGCCAGCAGTCCAGGGTCGTGGAACACTGAAGCTTTCTTT. The J gene is TRBJ1-1, the V gene TRBV6-5; TRBD1 is a possible D gene (5 bases). The CDR3 runs to 14 residues. V lost 5 bases and J lost 1, with 11 bases in between. Germline V CDR1 and CDR2: MNHEY, SVGAGI.

In its sample, this clone was seen once. J is TRBJ1-3 and V is TRBV30; D is ambiguous. The V gene lost 3 bases and the J gene lost 3 bases, with 3 bases spanning the gap. The CDR3 runs 11 residues. Germline assignment: CDR1 GTSNPN and CDR2 SVGIG (reference sequence). The CDR3 DNA reads TGTGCCTGGAGGAGTGGAAACACCATATATTTT. This gives the protein CAWRSGNTIYF.

This chain's CDR3 is CASSRGRVSVNTEAFF. The CDR3 DNA reads TGTGCCAGCAGCAGAGGTCGTGTAAGCGTTAACACTGAAGCTTTCTTT. The genes are TRBV5-8 and TRBJ1-1; D is undetermined. The V end was cut by 4 bases, the J end by 2 bases, with 18 bases between. CDR3 length: 16 residues. The germline V gene has CDR1 SGHTS and CDR2 YDEGEE.